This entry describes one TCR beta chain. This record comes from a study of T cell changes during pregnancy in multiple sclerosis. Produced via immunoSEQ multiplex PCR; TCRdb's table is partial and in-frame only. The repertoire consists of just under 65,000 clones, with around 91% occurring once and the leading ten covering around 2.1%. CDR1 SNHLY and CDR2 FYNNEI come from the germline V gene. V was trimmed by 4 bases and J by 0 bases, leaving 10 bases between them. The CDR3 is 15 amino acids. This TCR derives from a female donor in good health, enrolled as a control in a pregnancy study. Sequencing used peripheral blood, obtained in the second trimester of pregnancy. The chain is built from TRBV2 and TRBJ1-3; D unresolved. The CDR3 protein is CASSVGRASGNTIYF. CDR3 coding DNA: TGTGCCAGCAGTGTAGGGCGGGCCTCTGGAAACACCATATATTTT.